A selection of T cell receptor beta chains follows, all from one sample in a study of T-cell reconstitution after alpha-beta-depleted transplantation in children. TCRdb re-called the PCR reads with MiXCR, one entry per CDR3 protein. The sample shows about 580,000 distinct CDR3 sequences, approximately 22% of them seen only once. Source: PBMCs, mostly from graft donor cells, taken 360 days after TCRalphabeta/CD19-depleted stem cell transplant. These receptor sequences come from a boy under two years old who had a stem cell transplant for acute myeloid leukemia, so the T cells may come from the graft donor. The CDR3 runs from the conserved cysteine through the conserved F or W.

j_gene | v_gene | CDR3aa
TRBJ2-2 | TRBV29-1 | CSVVGVPETGELFF
TRBJ2-1 | TRBV5-1 | CASSLAPLDEQFF
TRBJ2-3 | TRBV5-1 | CASSTQTGRMFTDTQYF
TRBJ1-6 | TRBV20-1 | CSARAQGLTNSPLHF
TRBJ1-1 | TRBV5-1 | CASKGAVSEAFF
TRBJ2-3 | TRBV12-3/TRBV12-4 | CASSPKRGGRTDTQYF
TRBJ2-1 | TRBV7-9 | CASSLSGVREQFF
TRBJ2-4 | TRBV20-1 | CSARTGLFGASSQNIQYF
TRBJ2-5 | TRBV6-1 | CASKTTSGVIWGEETQYF
TRBJ1-3 | TRBV20-1 | CSAPGASGNTIYF
TRBJ1-6 | TRBV29-1 | CSVARDRGGPLHF
TRBJ2-1 | TRBV9 | CASSIGVFYTYNEQFF
TRBJ2-2 | TRBV7-8 | CASSLGFVTDDTGELFF
TRBJ2-6 | TRBV10-3 | CAISENDRGGSGANVLTF
TRBJ2-1 | TRBV6-5 | CASSYSIGGRGDEQFF
TRBJ2-5 | TRBV5-1 | CASSLIWKAETQYF
TRBJ1-5 | TRBV20-1 | CSARDTFSNQPQHF